This T cell receptor beta chain was identified during a study of blood T cell repertoires in COVID-19. Study-level background: Samples came from the United States, Italy and Spain, spanning acute and convalescent COVID-19. T cells, B-cell-depleted T cells, or PBMCs provided the cDNA or gDNA that served as material.

Study processing details: Reference gene primer amplification gave nucleated cell count estimates. Clones were sequenced by immunoSEQ multiplex PCR, and TCRdb holds only the in-frame ones, with some missing. V and J calls and clone size are those listed in that table; D and trimming were worked out from the DNA. The table records 72,000 or so clones, about 80% of them present only once. This clone came up a few times. CDR1 and CDR2 (germline): MNHNY, SVGAGI (reference sequence). Trimming took off 0 bases at V and 3 bases at J, with 6 bases between the two ends. The CDR3 is made up of 14 amino acids. The clonotype was recovered from an elderly man with active COVID-19. The rearrangement joins TRBV6-6 to TRBJ1-5; D is uncertain. The sample consisted of peripheral blood. The CDR3 sequence: CASSYSDTNQPQHF. As DNA, the CDR3 is TGTGCCAGCAGTTACTCCGACACCAATCAGCCCCAGCATTTT.